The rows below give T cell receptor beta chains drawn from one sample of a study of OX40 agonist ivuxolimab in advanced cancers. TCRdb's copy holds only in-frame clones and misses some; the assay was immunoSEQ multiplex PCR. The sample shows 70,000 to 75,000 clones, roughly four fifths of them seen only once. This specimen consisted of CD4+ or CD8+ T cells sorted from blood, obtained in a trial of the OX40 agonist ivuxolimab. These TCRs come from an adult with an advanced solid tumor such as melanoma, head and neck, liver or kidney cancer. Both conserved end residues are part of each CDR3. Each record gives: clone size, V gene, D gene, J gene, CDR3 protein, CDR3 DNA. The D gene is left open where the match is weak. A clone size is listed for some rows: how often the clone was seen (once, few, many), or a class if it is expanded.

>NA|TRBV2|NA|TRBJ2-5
CASSPGTGETQYF
TGTGCCAGCAGCCCTGGGACCGGAGAGACCCAGTACTTC
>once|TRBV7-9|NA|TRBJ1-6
CASGNTNSPLHF
TGTGCCAGCGGAAACACTAATTCACCCCTCCACTTT
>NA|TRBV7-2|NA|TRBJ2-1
CASSLDGSDREQFF
TGTGCCAGCAGCTTAGACGGCTCCGACCGTGAGCAGTTCTTC
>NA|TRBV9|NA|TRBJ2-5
CASSLTITPGGETQYF
TGTGCCAGCAGCTTGACAATTACTCCGGGCGGGGAGACCCAGTACTTC
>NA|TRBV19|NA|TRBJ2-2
CASRPRVTGELFF
TGTGCCAGTAGGCCCAGGGTCACCGGGGAGCTGTTTTTT
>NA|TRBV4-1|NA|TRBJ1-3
CASSQDYPNTIYF
TGCGCCAGCAGCCAAGATTATCCCAACACCATATATTTT
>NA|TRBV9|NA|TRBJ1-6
CASSSRDGLYNSPLHF
TGTGCCAGCAGCTCCCGGGACGGACTCTATAATTCACCCCTCCACTTT
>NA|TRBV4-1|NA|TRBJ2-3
CASSPYGLGDTQYF
TGCGCCAGCAGCCCCTACGGGCTTGGAGATACGCAGTATTTT
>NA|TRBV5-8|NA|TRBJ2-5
CASSLWGLMETQYF
TGTGCCAGCAGCTTGTGGGGGCTGATGGAGACCCAGTACTTC
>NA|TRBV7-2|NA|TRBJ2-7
CASSLGYTSYEQYF
TGTGCCAGCAGCTTAGGATACACGTCCTACGAGCAGTACTTC
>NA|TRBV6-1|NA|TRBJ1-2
CASSEAGGAGRGYTF
TGTGCCAGCAGTGAAGCGGGAGGGGCAGGTAGAGGCTACACCTTC
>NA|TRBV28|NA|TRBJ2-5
CASDRTAVKSTQYF
TGTGCCAGCGATCGGACAGCCGTTAAATCGACCCAGTACTTC
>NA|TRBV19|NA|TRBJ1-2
CASSIPSGVGGLYGYTF
TGTGCCAGTAGTATCCCCAGTGGTGTGGGGGGGCTCTATGGCTACACCTTC
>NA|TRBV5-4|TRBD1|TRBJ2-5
CASSLQGAGETQYF
TGTGCCAGCAGCTTACAGGGGGCAGGGGAGACCCAGTACTTC
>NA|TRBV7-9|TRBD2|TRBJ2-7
CASSYITRTSGIGYEQYF
TGTGCCAGCAGCTACATAACCCGAACTAGCGGGATAGGGTACGAGCAGTACTTC
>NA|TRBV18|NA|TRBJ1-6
CASSPAGIGHSPLHF
TGTGCCAGCTCACCCGCCGGAATTGGACATTCACCCCTCCACTTT
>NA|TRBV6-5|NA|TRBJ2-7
CASSYGGTARLYEQYF
TGTGCCAGCAGTTACGGGGGCACCGCCAGACTCTACGAGCAGTACTTC
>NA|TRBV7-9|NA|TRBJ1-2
CASSSFTPTGTSYGYTF
TGTGCCAGCAGCTCTTTTACCCCTACAGGGACGAGCTATGGCTACACCTTC
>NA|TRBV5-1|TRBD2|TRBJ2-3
CASRFGLASDTQYF
TGCGCCAGCCGATTCGGACTAGCGTCAGATACGCAGTATTTT
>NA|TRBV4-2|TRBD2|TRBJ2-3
CASSQGLAGGRGDTQYF
TGTGCCAGCAGCCAAGGTCTAGCGGGGGGGAGAGGTGATACGCAGTATTTT
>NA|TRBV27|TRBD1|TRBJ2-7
CASSLGQGAGEQYF
TGTGCCAGCAGTCTTGGGCAGGGGGCTGGCGAGCAGTACTTC
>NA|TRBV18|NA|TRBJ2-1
CASSPISSGVNEQFF
TGTGCCAGCTCACCCATTTCCAGCGGAGTCAATGAGCAGTTCTTC
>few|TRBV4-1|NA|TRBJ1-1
CASSQGVQSTEAFF
TGCGCCAGCAGCCAAGGGGTTCAGAGCACTGAAGCTTTCTTT
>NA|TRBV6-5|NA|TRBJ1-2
CASSRLDRPNYGYTF
TGTGCCAGCAGTCGACTAGACAGGCCTAACTATGGCTACACCTTC
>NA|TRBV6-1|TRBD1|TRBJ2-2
CASRTGGSTTGELFF
TGTGCCAGCAGGACAGGGGGTTCCACCACCGGGGAGCTGTTTTTT
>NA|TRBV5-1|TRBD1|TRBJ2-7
CASSLAQGSWEQYF
TGCGCCAGCAGCTTGGCACAGGGGAGTTGGGAGCAGTACTTC
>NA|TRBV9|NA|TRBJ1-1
CASSSDRPSDEMNTEAFF
TGTGCCAGCAGCTCCGACAGACCTTCAGATGAGATGAACACTGAAGCTTTCTTT
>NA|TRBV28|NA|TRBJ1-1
CASSSVTGNTEAFF
TGTGCCAGCAGTTCCGTGACAGGGAACACTGAAGCTTTCTTT
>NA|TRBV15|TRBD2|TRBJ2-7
CATSTIAGDNYEQYF
TGTGCCACCAGCACAATAGCGGGAGACAACTACGAGCAGTACTTC
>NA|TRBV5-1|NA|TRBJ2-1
CASSFVGGSNEQFF
TGCGCCAGCAGCTTCGTAGGAGGAAGCAATGAGCAGTTCTTC
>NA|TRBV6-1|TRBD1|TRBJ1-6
CASTMGQVNSPLHF
TGTGCCAGCACGATGGGACAGGTTAATTCACCCCTCCACTTT
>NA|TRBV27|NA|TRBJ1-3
CASGKLSSGNTIYF
TGTGCCAGCGGAAAATTATCCTCTGGAAACACCATATATTTT
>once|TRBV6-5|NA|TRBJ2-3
CASSRQPTSTDTQYF
TGTGCCAGCAGTCGACAGCCGACTAGCACAGATACGCAGTATTTT
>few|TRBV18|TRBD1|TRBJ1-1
CASSLEMTGVGEAFF
TGTGCCAGCTCACTCGAAATGACAGGGGTGGGTGAAGCTTTCTTT
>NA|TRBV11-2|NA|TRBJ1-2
CASSLVPVKYGYTF
TGTGCCAGCAGCTTAGTACCGGTCAAGTATGGCTACACCTTC
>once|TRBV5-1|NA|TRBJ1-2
CASSLTAAGRGYTF
TGCGCCAGCAGCTTGACCGCAGCGGGCAGGGGCTACACCTTC
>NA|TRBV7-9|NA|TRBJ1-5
CASSLQYQPQHF
TGTGCCAGCAGCCTCCAGTATCAGCCCCAGCATTTT
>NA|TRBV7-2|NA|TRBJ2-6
CASNPSGANVLTF
TGTGCCAGCAACCCCTCTGGGGCCAACGTCCTGACTTTC
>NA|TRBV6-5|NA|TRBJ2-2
CATSWGAVNTGELFF
TGTGCCACCTCATGGGGGGCCGTGAACACCGGGGAGCTGTTTTTT
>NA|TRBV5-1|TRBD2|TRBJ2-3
CASSSGLAGADTQYF
TGCGCCAGCAGCTCAGGACTAGCGGGAGCAGATACGCAGTATTTT
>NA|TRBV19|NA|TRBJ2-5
CASSSPGGETQYF
TGTGCCAGTAGCTCTCCAGGGGGGGAGACCCAGTACTTC
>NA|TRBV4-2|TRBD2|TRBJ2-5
CASSHGSLGTSGSGRQETQYF
TGTGCCAGCAGCCACGGATCCTTAGGGACTAGCGGGAGTGGGAGGCAAGAGACCCAGTACTTC
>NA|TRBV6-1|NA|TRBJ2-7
CASSGVSDYEQYF
TGTGCCAGCAGCGGGGTTTCCGACTACGAGCAGTACTTC
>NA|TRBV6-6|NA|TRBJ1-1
CASSYGTSEAFF
TGTGCCAGCAGTTACGGGACATCTGAAGCTTTCTTT
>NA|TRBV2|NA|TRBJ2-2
CASSMDYTGELFF
TGTGCCAGCAGTATGGATTACACCGGGGAGCTGTTTTTT
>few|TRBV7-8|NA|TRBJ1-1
CASSSQVSAEAFF
TGTGCCAGCAGTTCACAGGTTTCTGCTGAAGCTTTCTTT
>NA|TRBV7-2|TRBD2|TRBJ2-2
CASSLTSGLNTGELFF
TGTGCCAGCAGCTTAACTAGCGGTCTGAACACCGGGGAGCTGTTTTTT
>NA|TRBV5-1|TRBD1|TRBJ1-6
CASSSGTGSSYNSPLHF
TGCGCCAGCAGCTCCGGGACAGGGAGCTCCTATAATTCACCCCTCCACTTT
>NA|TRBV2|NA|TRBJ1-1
CASSTEGTEAFF
TGTGCCAGCAGTACGGAGGGCACTGAAGCTTTCTTT
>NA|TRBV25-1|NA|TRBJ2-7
CASSERGPLGEQYF
TGTGCCAGCAGTGAACGAGGCCCGCTAGGGGAGCAGTACTTC
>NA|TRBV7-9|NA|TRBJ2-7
CASTMRGSYEQYF
TGTGCCAGCACCATGCGAGGGTCCTACGAGCAGTACTTC